This T cell receptor beta chain was identified during a study of cytomegalovirus exposure and HLA in healthy donors. Use of 60 Vbeta and 13 Jbeta primers characterized the PCR. Libraries were prepared by immunoSEQ multiplex PCR; TCRdb keeps only in-frame clonotypes and omits some of them. Seen here are some 120,000 clones, more than 65% observed once, and the top ten hold 4%. V was pared by 7 bases and J by 3 bases, with 4 bases between. Germline CDR1 and CDR2: LNHDA and SQIVND (reference sequence). This CDR3 contains 11 residues. Study-wide findings and caveats: About 180 TCR beta chains were listed as cytomegalovirus-associated. Several of the most significant clusters appeared, in a later analysis, to be linked to common viral pathogens. Rarity marked most TCR sequences, yet some public TCRs occurred in many donors.

Worth noting for this clone: Its matching antigen is unknown.

Sequenced input: PBMCs. The V gene is TRBV19, the J gene TRBJ2-1; no clear D gene. This clonotype was sampled from a man aged 18 to 30 in good health and CMV-seropositive. CDR3 sequence reads: CASTNYNEQFF. In nucleotides, the CDR3 is TGTGCCAGTACTAACTACAATGAGCAGTTCTTC. The complete variable domain, with remaining parts taken from reference TRBV19 and TRBJ2-1, reads DGGITQSPKYLFRKEGQNVTLSCEQNLNHDAMYWYRQDPGQGLRLIYYSQIVNDFQKGDIAEGYSVSREKKESFPLTVTSAQKNPTAFYLCASTNYNEQFFGPGTRLTVL.